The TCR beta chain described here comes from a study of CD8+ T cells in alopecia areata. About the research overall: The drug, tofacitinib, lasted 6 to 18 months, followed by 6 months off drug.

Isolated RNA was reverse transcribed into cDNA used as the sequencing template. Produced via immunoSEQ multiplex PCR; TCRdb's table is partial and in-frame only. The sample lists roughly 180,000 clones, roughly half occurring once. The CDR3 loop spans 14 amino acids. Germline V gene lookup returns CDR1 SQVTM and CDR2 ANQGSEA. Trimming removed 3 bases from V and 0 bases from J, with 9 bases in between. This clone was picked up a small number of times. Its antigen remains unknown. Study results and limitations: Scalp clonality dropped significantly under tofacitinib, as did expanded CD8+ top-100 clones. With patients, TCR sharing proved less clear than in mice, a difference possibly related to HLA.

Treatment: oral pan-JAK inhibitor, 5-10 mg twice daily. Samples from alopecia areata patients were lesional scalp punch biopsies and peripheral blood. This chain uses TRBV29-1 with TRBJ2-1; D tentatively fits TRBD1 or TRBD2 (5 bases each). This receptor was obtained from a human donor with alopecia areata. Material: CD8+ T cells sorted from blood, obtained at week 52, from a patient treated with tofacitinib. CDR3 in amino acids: CSVEGVSSYNEQFF. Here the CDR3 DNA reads TGCAGCGTTGAGGGGGTAAGCTCCTACAATGAGCAGTTCTTC.